This T cell receptor (beta chain) was documented in a study of cytomegalovirus exposure and HLA in healthy donors (dated by TCRdb to about 2017). For the study in its entirety: According to a later analysis, the approximately 120 validation repertoires were produced on the same platform as the approximately 690 repertoires of the first cohort. High-throughput TCR immunosequencing, statistical association of individual TCRs with disease status, and machine learning were combined to predict cytomegalovirus infection status. Besides the first cohort of 666 subjects, a separate validation cohort made up of roughly 130 different subjects was used. The study aimed to test whether cataloging public T cell receptors could reveal signatures of past pathogen exposure.

The receptor library was made with the immunoSEQ multiplex PCR assay. In the original analysis: A statistical classification framework was developed to diagnose cytomegalovirus status using the catalog of TCR beta chain sequences. Not all clones reach the TCRdb copy of this immuneACCESS table, which keeps in-frame sequences only. Checked studies attribute under half of the gap to unresolved V genes and leave the rest unexplained. From that table come the V and J calls and clone size; the DNA was used to work out D and trimming. This sample lists fewer than 200,000 clones; about four fifths were detected once. The ten largest clones represent about 2.8% of the sample. The CDR3, from cysteine to phenylalanine, totals 17 residues. The entry retains the CDR3 DNA only, 51 bases that are in frame from base 1. Trimming removed 0 bases from V and 7 bases from J; the gene matches leave 9 bases unexplained. Looking up the germline V gene yields CDR1 SGHDT and CDR2 YYEEEE.

Separate from the approximately 700-subject first cohort, the validation cohort of about 110 subjects was the group to which the donors belonged. In regard to this clone: This clone's antigen is unknown. Per-nucleotide qualities are absent, and no much larger clonotype sits a single base away.

Results and caveats for the whole study, not just this receptor: A few of the identified cytomegalovirus-associated TCR beta chains were confirmed in vitro to be specific for cytomegalovirus antigens. Most TCR sequences were seen in very few donors, while some public TCRs were found in many individuals. Subsequent analysis determined that TCRs grouped into clusters in the first cohort also showed a tendency toward co-occurrence across the 120 validation repertoires, and about 93% of cluster scores exceeded 0. The study listed 164 TCR beta chains as associated with cytomegalovirus. A later analysis had no HLA typing for the validation cohort, so co-occurrence there was scored across all 130 or so repertoires. The classifier was reported to diagnose cytomegalovirus status with high specificity and sensitivity in both the original and validation cohorts. It was suggested by the authors that the approach could potentially be generalized to other disease states and immunological phenotypes.

Sequences were obtained from PBMCs. The rearrangement combines TRBV5-6 with TRBJ2-2, with TRBD2 identical over 10 junction bases. The clonotype comes from a woman under 30 in good health and CMV-seropositive. The nucleotide sequence reads as follows: TGTGCCAGCAGCTTGGGGGCTAGCGGGGGCCGGTTCGGGGAGCTGTTTTTT. Translated, this gives CASSLGASGGRFGELFF.